This is a list of T cell receptor beta chains from one sample in a study of PD-L1 blockade in urothelial cancer. The protocol was immunoSEQ multiplex PCR, while the TCRdb copy is restricted to in-frame clones and leaves out a portion. The data contain 60,000 to 75,000 clones, more than 75% of them singletons. The sample consisted of PBMCs, taken around atezolizumab (anti-PD-L1) treatment. These receptors were collected from a man aged 55-75 years with urothelial cancer. Each CDR3 is given without its conserved first and last residue. D genes are given only for firm matches.

J gene,V gene,CDR3 length,D gene,CDR3 protein
TRBJ2-7,TRBV9,13,TRBD1,ASSASGQGFYEQY
TRBJ1-6,TRBV28,14,NA,ASVWRGGFYNSPLH
TRBJ1-1,TRBV19,11,TRBD1,ATEDRTNTEAF
TRBJ2-7,TRBV11-3,12,TRBD1,ASSYRTGGYEQY
TRBJ1-2,TRBV9,13,NA,ASSVRWEGTGGYT
TRBJ2-7,TRBV27,12,NA,ASRRGAGTYEQY
TRBJ1-1,TRBV6-4,14,NA,ASSASLFLAGTEAF
TRBJ2-7,TRBV7-9,12,TRBD2,ASSFAGGTYEQY
TRBJ1-1,TRBV18,11,TRBD1,ATGTGMNTEAF
TRBJ2-1,TRBV11-1,13,TRBD2,ASSPSGGARREQF
TRBJ2-2,TRBV9,14,TRBD2,ASSASAGGFTGELF
TRBJ1-3,TRBV6-5,12,NA,ASGGGLGGNTIY
TRBJ1-4,TRBV2,10,NA,ASTGGSEKLF
TRBJ2-3,TRBV11-2,12,NA,ASSLELRQVGQY
TRBJ1-4,TRBV11-3,15,NA,ASSRGITTATNEKLF
TRBJ1-3,TRBV6-1,12,NA,ASRGTGSRNTIY
TRBJ2-7,TRBV4-2,15,TRBD1,ASSQEQTGVVSYEQY
TRBJ2-7,TRBV7-2,12,TRBD1,ASSKDRGRGEQY
TRBJ1-6,TRBV2,11,NA,ASSDQGYSPLH
TRBJ2-7,TRBV7-2,12,NA,ASSLARESYEQY
TRBJ2-3,TRBV9,14,TRBD1,ASSVGQGLSTDTQY
TRBJ2-5,TRBV30,11,TRBD1,AWGGTGKKTQY
TRBJ1-5,TRBV19,11,TRBD1,ASGMTGNQPQH
TRBJ1-1,TRBV18,13,TRBD1,ASSSGQGADTEAF
TRBJ1-4,TRBV19,15,NA,ASMDKDFTATNEKLF
TRBJ2-1,TRBV9,15,TRBD2,ASSAWGLAGGRSEQF
TRBJ1-2,TRBV5-6,11,NA,ASSSIQGFGYT
TRBJ2-3,TRBV4-3,14,NA,ASSQQGGRVTDTQY
TRBJ2-2,TRBV7-2,14,TRBD2,ASSLVGTTNTGELF
TRBJ1-1,TRBV5-1,12,NA,ASSRTAPNTEAF
TRBJ2-2,TRBV29-1,11,NA,SAWGRNTGELF
TRBJ1-2,TRBV6-1,13,TRBD1,ASSPQQGVGYGYT
TRBJ2-4,TRBV9,11,TRBD1,ASSVGQGNIQY
TRBJ1-6,TRBV27,12,NA,ASTLGATNSPLH
TRBJ2-1,TRBV7-9,12,NA,ASSSTGKNNEQF
TRBJ2-2,TRBV5-6,10,NA,ASSLPGGELF
TRBJ1-5,TRBV7-7,11,TRBD1,ASSLDRAQPQH
TRBJ2-7,TRBV7-2,16,TRBD2,ASSLQSAGTTQTYEQY
TRBJ1-6,TRBV30,11,NA,AWSRGNGSPLH
TRBJ2-3,TRBV27,11,NA,ASSWGGHGTQY
TRBJ2-3,TRBV2,12,NA,ATKRTSITDTQY
TRBJ2-3,TRBV10-3,12,NA,AISLGGAADTQY
TRBJ2-7,TRBV29-1,12,TRBD1,SVEGTGGNYEQY
TRBJ1-2,TRBV28,13,NA,ASSWRTGISGGYT
TRBJ2-5,TRBV12-5,13,NA,ASARGALERETQY
TRBJ1-3,TRBV4-2,15,NA,ASSQGLGYGSGNTIY
TRBJ2-3,TRBV7-9,12,NA,ASSLAQSSVAQY
TRBJ2-3,TRBV4-2,16,TRBD2,ASSHIAGARTSTDTQY
TRBJ2-2,TRBV2,14,TRBD2,ASSDSGTSGIGELF
TRBJ1-3,TRBV16,13,NA,ASRLPGSSGNTIY
TRBJ1-5,TRBV6-6,14,NA,ASSYNPRGTNQPQH
TRBJ2-4,TRBV5-1,13,NA,ASSAGVTAKNIQY
TRBJ2-7,TRBV7-9,13,TRBD2,ASSSKLAGRYEQY
TRBJ2-2,TRBV28,14,NA,ASSFRTAGAQEELF
TRBJ2-5,TRBV5-1,10,TRBD2,ATSGGSETQY